Listed below are T cell receptor beta chains from one sample, sequenced in a study of CXCR3-negative and CXCR3-positive naive CD8 T cells. TCRdb re-called the 5' RACE reads and shows each CDR3 protein once, DNA omitted. The sample is made up of 40,000 to 55,000 distinct CDR3 sequences, and the top ten hold about 1.6% of it. The sample taken for sequencing was naive CXCR3- CD8+ T cells from blood. Receptor source: a human donor in good health. Some clones in this sample may be carry-over from other donors' samples. Each CDR3 is given with its conserved first and last residue. Fields, in order: CDR3 protein, J gene, clone size, V gene. A row's size may be missing; if present it is once, few, many or a size class.

CASSYGTGVEQYF,TRBJ2-7,.,TRBV6-6
CASSLEARGGDTQYF,TRBJ2-3,.,TRBV28
CASSVGGSEQYF,TRBJ2-7,.,TRBV2
CSASGGSSYEQYF,TRBJ2-7,.,TRBV20-1
CASSRRPGGAYNEQFF,TRBJ2-1,.,TRBV7-6
CASTSDREETQYF,TRBJ2-5,.,TRBV6-5
CATSDLDNQETQYF,TRBJ2-5,.,TRBV24-1
CASSAEFGTGGKYEQYF,TRBJ2-7,.,TRBV5-6
CSVTGTNTGELFF,TRBJ2-2,.,TRBV29-1
CASSSGGYEQYF,TRBJ2-7,.,TRBV6-2/TRBV6-3
CSVTTPGPGYNEQFF,TRBJ2-1,.,TRBV29-1
CASSQLGTGPGNIQYF,TRBJ2-4,medium-sized,TRBV10-2
CASSLFRSRSYEQYF,TRBJ2-7,.,TRBV28
CASSLVSDRNYGYTF,TRBJ1-2,.,TRBV5-5
CASSSDRLASYSYNEQFF,TRBJ2-1,.,TRBV11-3
CSALKLGTGTYNEQFF,TRBJ2-1,.,TRBV29-1
CASSPPDDEQFF,TRBJ2-1,.,TRBV28
CASSPRDGNYEQYF,TRBJ2-7,.,TRBV7-8
CASSSLYGNTEAFF,TRBJ1-1,.,TRBV7-9
CASSATLAGGPSETQYF,TRBJ2-5,.,TRBV9
CSIGNMITEAFF,TRBJ1-1,.,TRBV20-1